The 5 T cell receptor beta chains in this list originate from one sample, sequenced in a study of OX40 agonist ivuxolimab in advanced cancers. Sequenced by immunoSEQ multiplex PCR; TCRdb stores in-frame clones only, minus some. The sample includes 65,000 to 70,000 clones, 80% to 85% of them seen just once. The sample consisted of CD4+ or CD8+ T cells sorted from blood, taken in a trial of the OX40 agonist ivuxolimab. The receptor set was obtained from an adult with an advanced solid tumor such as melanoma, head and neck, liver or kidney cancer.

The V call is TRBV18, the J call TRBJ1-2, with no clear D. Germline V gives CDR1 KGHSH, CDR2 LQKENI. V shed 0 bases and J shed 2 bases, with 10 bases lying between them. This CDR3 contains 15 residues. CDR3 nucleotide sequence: TGTGCCAGCTCACCACCAGGGCAGGACAACTATGGCTACACCTTC. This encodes CASSPPGQDNYGYTF.

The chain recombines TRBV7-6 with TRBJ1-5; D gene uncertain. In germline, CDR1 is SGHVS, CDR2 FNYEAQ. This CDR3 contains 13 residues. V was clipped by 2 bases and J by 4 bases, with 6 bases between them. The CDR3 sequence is CASSLLRNQPQHF. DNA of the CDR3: TGTGCCAGCAGCTTACTCCGTAATCAGCCCCAGCATTTT.

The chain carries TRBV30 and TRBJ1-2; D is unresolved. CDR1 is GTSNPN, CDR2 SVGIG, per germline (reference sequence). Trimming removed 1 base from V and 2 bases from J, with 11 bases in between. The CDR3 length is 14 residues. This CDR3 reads CAWSDHGSNYGYTF. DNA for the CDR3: TGTGCCTGGAGTGACCATGGGTCAAACTATGGCTACACCTTC.

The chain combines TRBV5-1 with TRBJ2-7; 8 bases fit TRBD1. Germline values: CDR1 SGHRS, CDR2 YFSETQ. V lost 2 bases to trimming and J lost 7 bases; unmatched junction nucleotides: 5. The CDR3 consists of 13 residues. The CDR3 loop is CASSFTGGSEQYF. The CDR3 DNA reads TGCGCCAGCAGCTTCACAGGGGGGAGTGAGCAGTACTTC.

The CDR3 nucleotides are TGTGCCAGCAGTTTGACAGGGGGTCCAGGGGAAGCTTTCTTT. It yields the protein CASSLTGGPGEAFF. This chain connects TRBV28 to TRBJ1-1, with 9 nucleotides matching TRBD1. After removal of 3 bases from V and 8 bases from J, the junction contained 7 bases not matched to a gene. CDR1 and CDR2 (germline): MDHEN, SYDVKM. The CDR3 is made up of 14 amino acids.